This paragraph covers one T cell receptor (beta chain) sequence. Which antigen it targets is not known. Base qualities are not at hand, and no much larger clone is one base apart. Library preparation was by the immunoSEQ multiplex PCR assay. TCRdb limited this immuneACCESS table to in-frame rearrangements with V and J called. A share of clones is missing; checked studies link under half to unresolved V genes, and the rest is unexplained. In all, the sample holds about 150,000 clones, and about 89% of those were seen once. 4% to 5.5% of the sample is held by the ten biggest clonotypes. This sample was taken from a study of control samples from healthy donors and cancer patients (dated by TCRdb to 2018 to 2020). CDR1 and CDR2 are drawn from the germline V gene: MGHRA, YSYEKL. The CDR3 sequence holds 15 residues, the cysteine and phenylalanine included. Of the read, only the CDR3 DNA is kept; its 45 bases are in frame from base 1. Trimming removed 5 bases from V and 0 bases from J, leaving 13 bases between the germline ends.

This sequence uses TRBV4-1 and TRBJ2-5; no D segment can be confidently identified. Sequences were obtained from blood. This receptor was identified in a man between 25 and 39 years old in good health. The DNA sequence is TGCGCCAGCAGCTCAGCCCCTGGGGACCAAGAGACCCAGTACTTC. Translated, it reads CASSSAPGDQETQYF.